The clone carrying this T cell receptor beta chain was seen a few times. Its antigen remains unidentified. Sequenced by immunoSEQ multiplex PCR; TCRdb stores in-frame clones only, minus some. The data show around 15,000 clones, 92% seen once. As to time point: inflamed ileum from the surgical specimen. The data stem from a study of T cell repertoires in ileal Crohn's disease. Study-level findings and limits: Mucosal expansions were suggested to be mainly CD8 T cells.

The germline V gene has CDR1 SGHRS and CDR2 YFSETQ. The CDR3 is made up of 14 amino acids. V was shortened by 4 bases and J by 4 bases, with 14 bases between the two germline ends. The receptor was isolated from an adult with Crohn's disease. The rearrangement links TRBV5-1 to TRBJ1-2; the D gene is possibly TRBD1 (6 bases). The sequencing sample was made of ileal tissue. CDR3 in DNA: TGCGCCAGCAGCCCTGGGGACACCGTCTATGGCTACACCTTC. It translates to CASSPGDTVYGYTF.